The subject of this entry is one TCR beta chain. Its specificity is not known. The data originate from a study of somatic mutations in cytotoxic T cells in rheumatoid arthritis. The CDR3 runs to 12 residues. The V end was cut by 3 bases, the J end by 4 bases, with 7 bases between. Looked up from germline, CDR1 is SGDLS and CDR2 is YYNGEE. In the original analysis: The authors compared patient CD8+ clones larger than 1% against published virus-specific TCRB sequences. Only a few of these clones matched. Sequencing used immunoSEQ multiplex PCR; TCRdb keeps in-frame clones, though not all of them. The V and J calls and clone size are taken from that table; D and trimming were inferred from the DNA. In the table there are more than 5,500 clones, about 79% of which are singletons. Overall study results and limits: For patients with rheumatoid arthritis, CD8+ clonality went up with age, while healthy controls showed no such change. Of some 67 patients, 8 or 9 had a largest CD8+ clone that exceeded 20% of CD8+ cells. TRBV07 showed slight underrepresentation in rheumatoid arthritis patients, unadjusted for multiple comparisons.

This TCR was sampled from an adult with rheumatoid arthritis. The J gene is TRBJ1-2, the V gene TRBV9; TRBD1 might be the D (6 bases). Sample: CD8+ T cells sorted from blood. The DNA for the CDR3 is TGTGCCAGCAGCGACAGGGTCTATGGCTACACCTTC. Translating it yields CASSDRVYGYTF.